These 4 T cell receptor beta chains originate from one sample sequenced in a study of Ad26.COV2.S vaccination and SARS-CoV-2 variants. Sequencing used immunoSEQ multiplex PCR; TCRdb keeps in-frame clones, though not all of them. This sample yields over 250,000 clones, of which approximately 89% are seen a single time; less than 3.5% belongs to the top ten. The treatment here: some 20 received Ad26.COV2.S at low or high dose, single or two shots; roughly five received placebo; per-sample allocation not given. Day 63 following the first vaccine or placebo injection was when the samples were taken. The material sequenced was peripheral blood, taken in a trial of Ad26.COV2.S vaccine versus placebo. Receptors originate from a person between 18 and 59 years old who received the Ad26.COV2.S COVID-19 vaccine or a placebo.

This clone occurred once. This sequence joins TRBV7-8 and TRBJ1-5, with D unresolved. V was clipped by 0 bases and J by 0 bases, with 9 bases between them. This CDR3 spans 16 amino acids. The germline V gene encodes CDR1 SGHVS and CDR2 FQNEAQ. CDR3 in amino acids: CASSLASGSSNQPQHF. CDR3 nucleotides: TGTGCCAGCAGCTTAGCCTCGGGGTCTAGCAATCAGCCCCAGCATTTT.

The chain couples TRBV6-1 to TRBJ2-1; 13 bases are a match to TRBD2. Germline trimming cut 3 bases from V and 7 bases from J; bases unmatched to any gene: 3. The germline CDR1 and CDR2 sequences are MNHNS and SASEGT. This CDR3 is 15 amino acids long. CDR3 nucleotides: TGTGCCAGCAGTGAGCCGGGACTAGCGGGGAATGAGCAGTTCTTC. It yields the protein CASSEPGLAGNEQFF.

This clone was counted once. The chain uses TRBV2 and TRBJ1-2; 7 bases are shared with TRBD1. The junction had 6 bases not matched to a gene; V was cut back by 11 bases and J by 6 bases. The V gene's germline CDR1 is SNHLY and CDR2 FYNNEI. This CDR3 is built from 11 residues. The CDR3 DNA follows: TGTGCCGGGAGGGGGCTAAATGGCTACACCTTC. Its protein product is CAGRGLNGYTF.

In the case of this clone: Other nucleotide sequences from this sample produce the same CDR3. The V call is TRBV4-3, the J call TRBJ1-2; D unclear. Trimming took off 3 bases at V and 3 bases at J, with 11 bases between the two ends. There are 14 residues in the CDR3. Germline CDR1 reads LGHNA; CDR2 reads YSLEER. CDR3 amino acids: CASSQSGVDYGYTF. The CDR3 DNA reads as TGCGCCAGCAGCCAGAGCGGTGTTGACTATGGCTACACCTTC.